One and the same sample provided the 7 T cell receptor beta chains below, sequenced in a study of blood T cell repertoires in COVID-19. The table came from immunoSEQ multiplex PCR; TCRdb's copy has only in-frame clones and leaves some out. The repertoire consists of approximately 200,000 clones, with 88% occurring once and the leading ten covering roughly 2.5%. Sequenced material: peripheral blood. These receptors all come from a woman aged 55-70 years with acute or convalescent COVID-19.

The chain combines TRBV4-2 with TRBJ1-5, with a weak D call TRBD1 (6 bases). Germline V gene lookup returns CDR1 LGHNA and CDR2 YNFKEQ. V shed 3 bases and J shed 10 bases, with 19 bases lying between them. The CDR3 runs 15 residues. This chain's CDR3 is CASSHEGQGLFPQHF. For the CDR3, the DNA is TGTGCCAGCAGCCACGAGGGGCAGGGGTTATTTCCCCAGCATTTT.

The chain is built from TRBV27 and TRBJ2-7; D might be TRBD1 (5 bases). The CDR3 spans 14 residues. V lost 3 bases and J lost 4, with 13 bases in between. Germline-derived CDR1 and CDR2 are MNHEY and SMNVEV (reference sequence). CDR3 in DNA: TGTGCCAGCAGTTTGAGTCTGGGGCGGTACGAGCAGTACTTC. Translating it yields CASSLSLGRYEQYF.

The chain combines TRBV13 with TRBJ1-2, with 8 bases fitting TRBD1. The CDR3 spans 17 residues. Looked up from germline, CDR1 is PRHDT and CDR2 is FYEKMQ (reference sequence). Germline trimming cut 6 bases from V and 8 bases from J; bases unmatched to any gene: 20. The CDR3 loop is CASRRRTGPTRATGYTF. In DNA, the CDR3 is TGTGCCAGCAGACGAAGGACAGGGCCCACCCGGGCTACGGGCTACACCTTC.

The V call is TRBV28, the J call TRBJ1-5, with D possibly TRBD1 on 6 matching bases. Germline CDR1 reads MDHEN; CDR2 reads SYDVKM. This CDR3 has 14 amino acids. Trimming took off 6 bases at V and 3 bases at J, with 12 bases between the two ends. CDR3 amino acids: CASRDGQYNQPQHF. CDR3 nucleotides: TGTGCCAGCAGGGATGGACAGTACAATCAGCCCCAGCATTTT. Drawing the rest from reference TRBV28 and TRBJ1-5, the complete variable domain is DVKVTQSSRYLVKRTGEKVFLECVQDMDHENMFWYRQDPGLGLRLIYFSYDVKMKEKGDIPEGYSVSREKKERFSLILESASTNQTSMYLCASRDGQYNQPQHFGDGTRLSIL.

The CDR3 loop reads CASSIRRGAKETQYF. Written as DNA, the CDR3 is TGTGCCAGTAGTATAAGGCGGGGGGCCAAAGAGACCCAGTACTTC. This sequence joins TRBV19 and TRBJ2-5, with 8 bases fitting TRBD2. Losses at the gene ends were 2 bases for V and 3 bases for J; bases not matched to a gene: 5. CDR1 is LNHDA and CDR2 is SQIVND in the germline V gene (reference sequence). This CDR3 spans 15 amino acids.

The V gene is TRBV25-1, the J gene TRBJ2-1; 8 nucleotides line up with TRBD1. The CDR3 totals 16 residues. V lost 1 base to trimming and J lost 5 bases; unmatched junction nucleotides: 7. CDR1 MGHDK and CDR2 SYGVNS come from the germline V gene. The DNA of the CDR3 is TGTGCCAGCAGTGAATGGAGCGGACAGGGCCACAATGAGCAGTTCTTC. Translating it yields CASSEWSGQGHNEQFF.

This chain joins TRBV9 and TRBJ2-1; 7 nucleotides match TRBD2. The CDR3 loop spans 14 amino acids. V lost 7 bases and J lost 1; bases outside the gene matches: 5. In germline, CDR1 is SGDLS, CDR2 YYNGEE. The CDR3 here is CASAGGRSYNEQFF. The CDR3 DNA is TGTGCCAGCGCTGGCGGGAGATCCTACAATGAGCAGTTCTTC.